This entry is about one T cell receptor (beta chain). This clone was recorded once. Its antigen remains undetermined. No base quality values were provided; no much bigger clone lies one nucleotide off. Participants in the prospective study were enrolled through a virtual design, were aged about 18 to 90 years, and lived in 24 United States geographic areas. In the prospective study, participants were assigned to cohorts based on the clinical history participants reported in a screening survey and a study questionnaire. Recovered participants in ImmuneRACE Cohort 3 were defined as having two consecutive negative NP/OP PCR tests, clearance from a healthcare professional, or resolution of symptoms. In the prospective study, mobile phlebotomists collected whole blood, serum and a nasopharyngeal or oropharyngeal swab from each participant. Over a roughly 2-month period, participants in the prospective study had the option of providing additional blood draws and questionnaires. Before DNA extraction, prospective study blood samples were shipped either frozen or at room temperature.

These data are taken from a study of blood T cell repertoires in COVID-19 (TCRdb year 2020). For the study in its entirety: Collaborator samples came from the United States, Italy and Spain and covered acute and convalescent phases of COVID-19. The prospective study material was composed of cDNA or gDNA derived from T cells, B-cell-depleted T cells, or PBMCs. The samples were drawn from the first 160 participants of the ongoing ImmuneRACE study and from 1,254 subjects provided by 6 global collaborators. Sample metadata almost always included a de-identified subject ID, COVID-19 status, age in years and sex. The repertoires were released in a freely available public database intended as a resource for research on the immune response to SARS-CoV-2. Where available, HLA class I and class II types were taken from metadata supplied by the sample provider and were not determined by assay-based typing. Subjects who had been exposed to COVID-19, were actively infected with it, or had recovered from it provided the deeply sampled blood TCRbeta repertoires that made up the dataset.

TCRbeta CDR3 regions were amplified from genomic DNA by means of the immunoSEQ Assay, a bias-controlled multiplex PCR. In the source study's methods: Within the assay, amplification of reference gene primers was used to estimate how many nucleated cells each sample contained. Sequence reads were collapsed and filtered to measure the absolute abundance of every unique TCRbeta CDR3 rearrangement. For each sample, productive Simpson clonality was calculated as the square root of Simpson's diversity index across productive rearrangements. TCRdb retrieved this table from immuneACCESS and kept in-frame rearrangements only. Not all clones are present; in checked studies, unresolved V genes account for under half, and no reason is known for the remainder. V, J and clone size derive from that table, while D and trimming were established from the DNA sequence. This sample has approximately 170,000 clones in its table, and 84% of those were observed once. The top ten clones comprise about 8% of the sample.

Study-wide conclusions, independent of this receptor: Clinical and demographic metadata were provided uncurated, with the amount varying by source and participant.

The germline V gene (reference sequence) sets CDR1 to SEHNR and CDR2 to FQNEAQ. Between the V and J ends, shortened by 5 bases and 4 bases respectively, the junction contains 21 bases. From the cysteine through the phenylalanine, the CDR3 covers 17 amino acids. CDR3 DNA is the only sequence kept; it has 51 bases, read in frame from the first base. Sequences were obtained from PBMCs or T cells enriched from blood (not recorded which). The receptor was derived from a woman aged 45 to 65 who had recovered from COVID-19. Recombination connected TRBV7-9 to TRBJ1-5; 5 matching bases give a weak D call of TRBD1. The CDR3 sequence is CASSASLGAVLNQPQHF. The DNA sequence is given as TGTGCCAGCAGCGCCTCCTTAGGGGCCGTCCTGAATCAGCCCCAGCATTTT.